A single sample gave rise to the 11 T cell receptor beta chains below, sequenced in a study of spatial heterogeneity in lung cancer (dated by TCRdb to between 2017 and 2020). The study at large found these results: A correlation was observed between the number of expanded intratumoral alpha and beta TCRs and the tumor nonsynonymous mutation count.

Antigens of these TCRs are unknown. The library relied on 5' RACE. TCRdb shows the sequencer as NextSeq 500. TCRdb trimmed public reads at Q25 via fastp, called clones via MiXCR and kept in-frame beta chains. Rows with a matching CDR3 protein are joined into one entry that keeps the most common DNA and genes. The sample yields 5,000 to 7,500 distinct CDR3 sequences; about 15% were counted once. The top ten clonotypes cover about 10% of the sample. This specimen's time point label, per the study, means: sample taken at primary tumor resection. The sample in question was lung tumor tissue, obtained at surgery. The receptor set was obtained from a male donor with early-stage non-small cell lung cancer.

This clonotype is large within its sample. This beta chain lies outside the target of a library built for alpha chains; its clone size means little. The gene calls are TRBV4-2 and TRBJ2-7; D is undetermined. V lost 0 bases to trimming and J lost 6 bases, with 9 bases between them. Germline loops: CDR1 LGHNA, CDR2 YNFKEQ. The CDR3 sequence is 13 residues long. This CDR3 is CASSQDGNLEQYF. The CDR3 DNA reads TGTGCCAGCAGCCAAGATGGAAATCTCGAGCAGTACTTC.

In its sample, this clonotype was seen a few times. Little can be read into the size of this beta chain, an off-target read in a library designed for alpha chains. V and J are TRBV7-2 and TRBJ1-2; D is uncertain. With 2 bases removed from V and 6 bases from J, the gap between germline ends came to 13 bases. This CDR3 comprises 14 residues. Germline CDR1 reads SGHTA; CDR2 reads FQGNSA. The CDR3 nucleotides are TGTGCCAGCAGCTTATCCCCCCGGGGAGATGGCTACACCTTC. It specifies CASSLSPRGDGYTF. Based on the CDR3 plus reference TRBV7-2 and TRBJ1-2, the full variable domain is GAGVSQSPSNKVTEKGKDVELRCDPISGHTALYWYRQSLGQGLEFLIYFQGNSAPDKSGLPSDRFSAERTGGSVSTLTIQRTQQEDSAVYLCASSLSPRGDGYTFGSGTRLTVV.

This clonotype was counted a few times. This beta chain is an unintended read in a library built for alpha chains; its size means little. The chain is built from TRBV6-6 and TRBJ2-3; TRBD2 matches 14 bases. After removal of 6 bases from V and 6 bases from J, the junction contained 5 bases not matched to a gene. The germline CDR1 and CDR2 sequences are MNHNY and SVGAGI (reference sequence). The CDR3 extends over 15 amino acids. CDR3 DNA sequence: TGTGCCAGCAGGTCGGGACTAGCGGGAGCTGATACGCAGTATTTT. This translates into CASRSGLAGADTQYF.

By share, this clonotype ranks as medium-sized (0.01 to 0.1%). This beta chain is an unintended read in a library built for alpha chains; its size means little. CDR3 sequence: CASSLAGDNEKLFF. The DNA for the CDR3 is TGTGCCAGCAGCTTAGCAGGGGATAATGAAAAACTGTTTTTT. The rearrangement joins TRBV7-9 to TRBJ1-4; D perhaps matches TRBD1 (5 bases). Deletions cut 0 bases from V and 4 bases from J, with 6 bases between. The length of the CDR3 is 14 residues. Germline V gene sequence: CDR1 SEHNR, CDR2 FQNEAQ (reference sequence).

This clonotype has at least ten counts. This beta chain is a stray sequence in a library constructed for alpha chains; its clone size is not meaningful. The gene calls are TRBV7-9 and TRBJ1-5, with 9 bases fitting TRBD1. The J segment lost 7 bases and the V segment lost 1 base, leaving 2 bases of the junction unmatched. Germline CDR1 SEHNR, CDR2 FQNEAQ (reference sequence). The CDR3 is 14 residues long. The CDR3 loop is CASSLGQGEQPQHF. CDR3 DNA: TGTGCCAGCAGCTTAGGACAGGGGGAGCAGCCCCAGCATTTT.

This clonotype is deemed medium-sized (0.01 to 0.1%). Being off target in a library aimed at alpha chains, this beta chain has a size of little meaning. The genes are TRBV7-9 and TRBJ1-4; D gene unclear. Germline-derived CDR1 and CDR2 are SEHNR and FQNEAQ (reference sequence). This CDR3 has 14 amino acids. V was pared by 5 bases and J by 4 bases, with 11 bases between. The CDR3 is CASSPPGVNEKLFF. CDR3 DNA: TGTGCCAGCAGCCCCCCCGGAGTTAATGAAAAACTGTTTTTT.

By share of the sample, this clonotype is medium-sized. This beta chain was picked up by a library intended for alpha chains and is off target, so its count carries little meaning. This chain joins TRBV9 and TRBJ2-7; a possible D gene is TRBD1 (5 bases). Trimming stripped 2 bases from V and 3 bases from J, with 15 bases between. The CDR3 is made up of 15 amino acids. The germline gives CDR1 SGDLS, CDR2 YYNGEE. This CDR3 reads CASSVGLGQNYEQYF. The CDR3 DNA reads TGTGCCAGCAGCGTGGGGCTAGGACAAAACTACGAGCAGTACTTC.

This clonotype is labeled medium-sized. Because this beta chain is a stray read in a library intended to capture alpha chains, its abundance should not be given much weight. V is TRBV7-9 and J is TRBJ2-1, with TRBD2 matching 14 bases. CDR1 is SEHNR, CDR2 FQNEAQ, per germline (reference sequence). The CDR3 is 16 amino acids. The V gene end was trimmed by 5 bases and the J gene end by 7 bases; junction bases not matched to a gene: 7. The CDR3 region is CASSGGLAGGFNEQFF. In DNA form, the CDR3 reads TGTGCCAGCAGCGGAGGACTAGCGGGGGGTTTTAATGAGCAGTTCTTC.

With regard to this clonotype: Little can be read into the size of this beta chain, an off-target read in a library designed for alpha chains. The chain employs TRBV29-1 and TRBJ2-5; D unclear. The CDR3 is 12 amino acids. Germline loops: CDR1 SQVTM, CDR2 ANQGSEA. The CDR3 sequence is CSFETAPETQYF. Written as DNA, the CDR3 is TGCAGTTTTGAGACTGCCCCGGAGACCCAGTACTTC. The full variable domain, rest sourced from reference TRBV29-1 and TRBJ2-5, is SAVISQKPSRDICQRGTSLTIQCQVDSQVTMMFWYRQQPGQSLTLIATANQGSEATYESGFVIDKFPISRPNLTFSTLTVSNMSPEDSSIYLCSFETAPETQYFGPGTRLLVL.

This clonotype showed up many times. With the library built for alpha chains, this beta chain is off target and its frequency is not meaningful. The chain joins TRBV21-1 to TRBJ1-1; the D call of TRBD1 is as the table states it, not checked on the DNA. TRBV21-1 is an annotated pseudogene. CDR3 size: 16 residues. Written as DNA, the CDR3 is TGTGCCAGCATCCCTAGGGACAGGGGGGAGAACACTGAAGCTTTCTTT. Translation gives CASIPRDRGENTEAFF.

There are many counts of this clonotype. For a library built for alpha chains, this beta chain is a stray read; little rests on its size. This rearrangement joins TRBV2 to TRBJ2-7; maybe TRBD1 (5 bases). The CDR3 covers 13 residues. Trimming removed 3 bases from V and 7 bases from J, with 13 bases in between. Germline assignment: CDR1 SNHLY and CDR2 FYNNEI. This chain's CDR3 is CASSEVQGWEQYF. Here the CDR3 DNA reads TGTGCCAGCAGTGAGGTGCAGGGTTGGGAGCAGTACTTC.